The T cell receptor (beta chain) described here comes from a study of T cell clonotyping in hematopoietic cell transplantation. Study conclusions and caveats: Few recipient clonotypes overlapped donors; over 95% were de novo at given depth. After transplant, recipient diversity fell while pathologically expanded clonotypes grew through day 180. CD4 and CD8 repertoire contributions could not be separated without sorting.

This clone was picked up a small number of times. Its antigen is unknown. The sample carries other DNA sequences with the same CDR3. Some clones are missing from TCRdb's copy, which holds only in-frame ones; the method was immunoSEQ multiplex PCR. The table records more than 55,000 clones, 90% to 95% of them present only once. This CDR3 contains 15 residues. CDR1 and CDR2 from the germline V gene are SGHNT and YENEEA. V lost 5 bases and J lost 4; bases outside the gene matches: 6. The TCR originated in a man aged 50-59 years in good health. Some clones in this sample may be carry-over from other donors' samples. The rearrangement joins TRBV11-3 to TRBJ1-3; 9 nucleotides match TRBD1. The sequenced sample consisted of peripheral blood mononuclear cells. CDR3 sequence: CASSPGQGPGNTIYF. The CDR3 DNA sequence: TGTGCCAGCAGCCCGGGACAGGGTCCCGGAAACACCATATATTTT.